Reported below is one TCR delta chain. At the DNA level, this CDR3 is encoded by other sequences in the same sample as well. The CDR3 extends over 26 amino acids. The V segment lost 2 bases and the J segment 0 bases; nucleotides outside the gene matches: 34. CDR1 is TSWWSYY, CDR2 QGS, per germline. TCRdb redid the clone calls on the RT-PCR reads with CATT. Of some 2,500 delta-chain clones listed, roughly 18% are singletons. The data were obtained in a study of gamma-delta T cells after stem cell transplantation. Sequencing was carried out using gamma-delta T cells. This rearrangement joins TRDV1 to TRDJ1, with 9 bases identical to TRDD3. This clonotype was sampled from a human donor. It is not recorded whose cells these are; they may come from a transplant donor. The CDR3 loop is CALGEGSRGLPADLQTGGPYTDKLIF. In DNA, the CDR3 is TGTGCTCTTGGGGAAGGCTCAAGGGGACTCCCTGCTGATCTTCAGACTGGGGGACCTTACACCGATAAACTCATCTTT.